Below, 20 T cell receptor beta chains from the same sample are listed, as sequenced in a study of cytomegalovirus exposure and HLA in healthy donors. Clones were read by immunoSEQ multiplex PCR, and TCRdb kept only the in-frame ones, dropping some. Among roughly 120,000 clones listed, roughly 91% were seen once. Sample: PBMCs. The receptors originated from a man aged 25-45 years in good health and CMV-seronegative.

V gene TRBV5-1 combines with J gene TRBJ1-5; 9 bases align to TRBD1. Germline lookup yields CDR1 SGHRS and CDR2 YFSETQ. This CDR3 contains 16 residues. V was clipped by 4 bases and J by 2 bases; unmatched bases: 7. CDR3 region: CASSIGTGSGNQPQHF. The DNA for the CDR3 is TGCGCCAGCAGCATTGGGACAGGGTCTGGCAATCAGCCCCAGCATTTT. The whole variable domain, remainder taken from reference TRBV5-1 and TRBJ1-5, is KAGVTQTPRYLIKTRGQQVTLSCSPISGHRSVSWYQQTPGQGLQFLFEYFSETQRNKGNFPGRFSGRQFSNSRSEMNVSTLELGDSALYLCASSIGTGSGNQPQHFGDGTRLSIL.

The genes are TRBV19 and TRBJ1-2; D remains unclear. The CDR3 is 12 residues long. Germline V gene sequence: CDR1 LNHDA, CDR2 SQIVND (reference sequence). The V end was cut by 7 bases, the J end by 6 bases, with 12 bases between. The chain's CDR3 is CASMFSRNGYTF. The CDR3 region has the DNA TGTGCCAGTATGTTCAGCAGGAATGGCTACACCTTC.

V is TRBV7-3 and J is TRBJ1-6, with 7 bases matching TRBD1. Germline CDR1 is SGHTA and CDR2 is FQGTGA. Trimming took 5 bases from V and 7 from J; bases not matched to a gene: 8. This CDR3 contains 15 residues. CDR3 residues: CASSLRGLGNSPLHF. As DNA, the CDR3 is TGTGCCAGCAGCCTGAGGGGGCTGGGAAATTCACCCCTCCACTTT.

This chain links TRBV10-3 with TRBJ1-1; D unresolved. This CDR3 has 14 residues. In germline, CDR1 is ENHRY, CDR2 SYGVKD. Trimming shortened V by 0 bases and J by 3 bases, and 8 bases separated the two germline ends. The CDR3 bases are TGTGCCATCAGTGAGTCGTACACACACACTGAAGCTTTCTTT. It encodes CAISESYTHTEAFF.

The table lists this clone with a few counts. For the CDR3, the DNA is TGTGCCAGCAGCCAAGATAGAGCGGGGGGCGCAGAGACCCAGTACTTC. Translation gives CASSQDRAGGAETQYF. The chain employs TRBV4-2 and TRBJ2-5, with 9 bases that match TRBD2. Losses at the gene ends were 0 bases for V and 4 bases for J; bases not matched to a gene: 6. CDR1 is LGHNA and CDR2 is YNFKEQ in the germline V gene. The CDR3 has 16 residues.

This chain joins TRBV5-1 and TRBJ2-5, with a weak D call TRBD1 (6 bases). Germline V gene sequence: CDR1 SGHRS, CDR2 YFSETQ. V dropped 1 base and J dropped 5 bases, with 18 bases sitting between them. CDR3 length: 16 residues. Written as DNA, the CDR3 is TGCGCCAGCAGCTTGCAGGTCCAGGGGTTGGAGGAGACCCAGTACTTC. It codes for CASSLQVQGLEETQYF.

The chain has TRBV7-2 and TRBJ2-1; tentative D call: TRBD2 (6 bases). The CDR3 length is 14 residues. V was shortened by 6 bases and J by 12 bases, with 21 bases between the two germline ends. Germline CDR1 is SGHTA and CDR2 is FQGNSA. Here the CDR3 DNA reads TGTGCCAGCAGGGCCGTTGGGACGGCGGGATGGCAGTTCTTC. Its protein is CASRAVGTAGWQFF.

The chain couples TRBV19 to TRBJ1-5, with D uncertain. The V and J ends lost 9 bases and 11 bases respectively, with 17 bases between them. Looked up from germline, CDR1 is LNHDA and CDR2 is SQIVND (reference sequence). CDR3 size: 12 residues. In DNA form, the CDR3 reads TGTGCCAGCCAAACCGAACTCTCGGCCCAGCATTTT. Its protein is CASQTELSAQHF. The full variable domain, with the rest looked up from reference TRBV19 and TRBJ1-5, is DGGITQSPKYLFRKEGQNVTLSCEQNLNHDAMYWYRQDPGQGLRLIYYSQIVNDFQKGDIAEGYSVSREKKESFPLTVTSAQKNPTAFYLCASQTELSAQHFGDGTRLSIL.

V gene TRBV28 combines with J gene TRBJ2-5; TRBD2 matches at 9 bases. CDR1 is MDHEN, CDR2 SYDVKM, per germline. The CDR3 is 16 residues long. V was clipped by 6 bases and J by 4 bases; unmatched bases: 12. The CDR3 reads CASRPWTSVGVETQYF. As DNA, the CDR3 is TGTGCCAGCAGACCATGGACTAGCGTAGGAGTAGAGACCCAGTACTTC.

This clone was observed a single time. The chain combines TRBV6-6 with TRBJ1-5, with D possibly matching TRBD1 (5 bases). Per the germline V gene, CDR1 is MNHNY and CDR2 is SVGAGI (reference sequence). This CDR3 is built from 14 residues. V was shortened by 0 bases and J by 4 bases, with 7 bases between the two germline ends. CDR3 protein: CASSYSSGNQPQHF. The DNA of the CDR3 is TGTGCCAGCAGTTACTCGTCAGGGAATCAGCCCCAGCATTTT.

J is TRBJ2-7 and V is TRBV6-5; 7 nucleotides line up with TRBD1. Looked up from germline, CDR1 is MNHEY and CDR2 is SVGAGI. With V trimmed by 6 bases and J by 0 bases, 5 bases remained unmatched. The CDR3 consists of 14 residues. The CDR3, as DNA: TGTGCCAGCAGCCCGGGACAGCGCTCCTACGAGCAGTACTTC. It yields the protein CASSPGQRSYEQYF.

The chain carries TRBV6-5 and TRBJ2-3; 8 bases are a match to TRBD1. Losses at the gene ends were 7 bases for V and 4 bases for J; bases not matched to a gene: 4. The CDR3 has 13 residues. CDR1 is MNHEY, CDR2 SVGAGI, per germline. CDR3 coding DNA: TGTGCCAGCAACAGACAGGGGTCAGATACGCAGTATTTT. Its protein is CASNRQGSDTQYF.

V usage is TRBV6-5 and J usage is TRBJ1-2, with D possibly TRBD1 on 6 matching bases. The CDR3 is 15 residues long. The V gene's germline CDR1 is MNHEY and CDR2 SVGAGI. Trimming took 6 bases from V and 2 from J, leaving 16 bases between them. The CDR3 region is CASRVTGQSNYGYTF. Here the CDR3 DNA reads TGTGCCAGCAGGGTTACAGGGCAGTCAAACTATGGCTACACCTTC.

This clone has a single count. The chain employs TRBV10-1 and TRBJ2-1; maybe TRBD2 (5 bases). Germline values: CDR1 WNHNN, CDR2 SYGVQD (reference sequence). This CDR3 comprises 15 residues. The V and J ends lost 0 bases and 9 bases respectively, with 15 bases between them. The CDR3 region is CASSESAEDWGEQFF. CDR3 sequence (DNA): TGCGCCAGCAGTGAGTCGGCCGAGGACTGGGGTGAGCAGTTCTTC.

A single count supports this clone. This chain joins TRBV10-3 and TRBJ1-5; the match to TRBD1 covers 7 bases. CDR1 and CDR2 (germline): ENHRY, SYGVKD. The CDR3 has 16 residues. Germline trimming cut 3 bases from V and 3 bases from J; bases unmatched to any gene: 8. This CDR3 is CAISEEPDRINQPQHF. CDR3 nucleotide sequence: TGTGCCATCAGTGAAGAACCGGACAGGATCAATCAGCCCCAGCATTTT.

This chain links TRBV29-1 with TRBJ1-1; weak D call: TRBD1 (5 bases). The CDR3 covers 12 residues. Trimming pared 8 bases from V and 0 bases from J, leaving 10 bases between. Germline loops: CDR1 SQVTM, CDR2 ANQGSEA. Written as DNA, the CDR3 is TGCAGCAGCAGGGTCATGAACACTGAAGCTTTCTTT. This gives the protein CSSRVMNTEAFF.

This clone was seen only a few times. The V and J genes are TRBV11-2 and TRBJ2-6, with 12 bases lining up with TRBD1. The V gene's germline CDR1 is SGHAT and CDR2 FQNNGV. V lost 4 bases to trimming and J lost 0 bases; unmatched junction nucleotides: 4. The CDR3 is 18 amino acids. CDR3 sequence (DNA): TGTGCCAGCAGCTCGGGGACAGGGGGCATCTCTGGGGCCAACGTCCTGACTTTC. It translates to CASSSGTGGISGANVLTF.

The table lists this clone with a few counts. The CDR3 sequence: CASSFTSGAFSTDTQYF. The CDR3 coding sequence is TGTGCCAGCAGCTTCACTAGCGGGGCCTTTAGCACAGATACGCAGTATTTT. V and J are TRBV7-2 and TRBJ2-3; 10 positions agree with TRBD2. Germline V CDR1 and CDR2: SGHTA, FQGNSA. V shed 3 bases and J 0 bases; nucleotides not matched to a gene: 6. CDR3 length equals 17 residues.

J is TRBJ1-6 and V is TRBV19; 8 nucleotides agree with TRBD1. CDR3 size: 16 residues. V shed 8 bases, J shed 9 bases, and the junction held 15 bases outside the gene matches. CDR1 is LNHDA and CDR2 is SQIVND in the germline V gene (reference sequence). This CDR3 reads CASQSRQGRESSPLHF. In DNA form, the CDR3 reads TGTGCCAGTCAATCCCGACAGGGGCGAGAATCTTCACCCCTCCACTTT.

The gene calls are TRBV28 and TRBJ1-4, with 9 bases matching TRBD1. Germline lookup yields CDR1 MDHEN and CDR2 SYDVKM. This CDR3 has 15 amino acids. Germline trimming cut 2 bases from V and 7 bases from J; bases unmatched to any gene: 5. The CDR3 region has the DNA TGTGCCAGCAGTTTACGGGACAGGGTGCTTGAAAAACTGTTTTTT. This codes for CASSLRDRVLEKLFF. The full variable domain, rest sourced from reference TRBV28 and TRBJ1-4, is DVKVTQSSRYLVKRTGEKVFLECVQDMDHENMFWYRQDPGLGLRLIYFSYDVKMKEKGDIPEGYSVSREKKERFSLILESASTNQTSMYLCASSLRDRVLEKLFFGSGTQLSVL.